The rows below give T cell receptor beta chains drawn from one sample of a study of control samples from healthy donors and cancer patients. Sequenced by immunoSEQ multiplex PCR; TCRdb stores in-frame clones only, minus some. The profile shows about 92,000 clones, roughly four fifths of them singletons. The source material was blood. The receptors here all came from a woman aged 60 to 75 in good health. The CDR3 runs from the conserved cysteine through the conserved F or W. D genes are given only for firm matches. Rows may omit the clone size; those that give it use once, few, many or a size class.

TRBV11-2	-	-	TRBJ1-1	TGTGCCAGCAGCTTGAGAGACATGAACACTGAAGCTTTCTTT	CASSLRDMNTEAFF
TRBV5-1	-	-	TRBJ1-3	TGCGCCAGCAGCTTGGACGGGGGAAGGGGAAACACCATATATTTT	CASSLDGGRGNTIYF
TRBV20-1	few	-	TRBJ1-1	TGCAGTGCTAGGCCAAGCAATGAAGCTTTCTTT	CSARPSNEAFF
TRBV3-1/TRBV3-2	-	TRBD1	TRBJ1-2	TGTGCCAGCAGCCAACCAGACAGGGGTTCTGGCTACACCTTC	CASSQPDRGSGYTF
TRBV6-5	-	-	TRBJ1-1	TGTGCCAGCAGACAGACTATAACCACTGAAGCTTTCTTT	CASRQTITTEAFF
TRBV6-5	-	TRBD1	TRBJ2-2	TGTGCCAGCCCGATCGGGACAGGGGTCACCGGGGAGCTGTTTTTT	CASPIGTGVTGELFF
TRBV3-1/TRBV3-2	-	-	TRBJ2-2	TGTGCCAGCAGAAAGGACACTAACACCGGGGAGCTGTTTTTT	CASRKDTNTGELFF
TRBV19	-	-	TRBJ1-3	TGTGCCAGTAGCCCGGACACCGGCTCTGGAAACACCATATATTTT	CASSPDTGSGNTIYF
TRBV1	-	-	TRBJ2-1	TGCACCAGCAGCCAGGGCGCGTTAGACCACCTTGAGGACAATGAGCAGTTCTTC	CTSSQGALDHLEDNEQFF
TRBV4-2	few	-	TRBJ2-1	TGTGCCAGCAGCCAAAATCGAGGTGTGTACAATGAGCAGTTCTTC	CASSQNRGVYNEQFF
TRBV2	-	TRBD2	TRBJ2-1	TGTGCCAGCAGTGAAGTACTAGCGGTAAACAATGAGCAGTTCTTC	CASSEVLAVNNEQFF
TRBV19	-	-	TRBJ1-3	TGTGCCAGTACCCCCCGAGGCTCTGGAAACACCATATATTTT	CASTPRGSGNTIYF
TRBV2	-	-	TRBJ1-5	TGTGCCAGCAGGCCAGGTGGCGGGGGGCTGCAGCAGCCCCAGCATTTT	CASRPGGGGLQQPQHF
TRBV2	once	TRBD1	TRBJ1-5	TGTGCCAGCAGCCAGGGGGGGGCAGGTCAGCCCCAGCATTTT	CASSQGGAGQPQHF
TRBV6-6	once	TRBD2	TRBJ2-7	TGTGCCAGCAGTCCGACTAGCGCCCACTACGAGCAGTACTTC	CASSPTSAHYEQYF
TRBV7-9	-	-	TRBJ2-7	TGTGCCAGCAGCGGAACAGGACAGACCTACGAGCAGTACTTC	CASSGTGQTYEQYF
TRBV5-4	-	-	TRBJ2-7	TGTGCCAGCAGCTTGGACGTGACCCCCGTAGTGCAGTACTTC	CASSLDVTPVVQYF